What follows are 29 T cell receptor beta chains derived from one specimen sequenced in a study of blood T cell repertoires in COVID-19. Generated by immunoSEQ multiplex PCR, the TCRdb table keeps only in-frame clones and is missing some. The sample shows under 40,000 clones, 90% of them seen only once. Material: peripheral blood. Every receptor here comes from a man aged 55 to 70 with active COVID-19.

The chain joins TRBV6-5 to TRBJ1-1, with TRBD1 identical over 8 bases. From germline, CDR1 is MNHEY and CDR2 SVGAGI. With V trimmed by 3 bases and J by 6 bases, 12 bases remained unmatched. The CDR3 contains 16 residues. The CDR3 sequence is CASSYGPGTGASEAFF. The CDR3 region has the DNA TGTGCCAGCAGTTATGGCCCCGGGACAGGAGCTTCTGAAGCTTTCTTT.

The CDR3 nucleotides read TGTGCCAGCAGCCAAGATCAGTATACGCAGTATTTT. This translates into CASSQDQYTQYF. This chain connects TRBV4-2 to TRBJ2-3; D unresolved. The CDR3 runs 12 residues. Germline V gives CDR1 LGHNA, CDR2 YNFKEQ. The V gene lost 0 bases and the J gene lost 7 bases, with 5 bases spanning the gap.

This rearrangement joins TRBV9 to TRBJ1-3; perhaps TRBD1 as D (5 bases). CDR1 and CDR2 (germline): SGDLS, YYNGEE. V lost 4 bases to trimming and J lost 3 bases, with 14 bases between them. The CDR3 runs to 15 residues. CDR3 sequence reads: CASSPTTGSGNTIYF. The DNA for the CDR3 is TGTGCCAGCAGCCCAACTACAGGTAGTGGAAACACCATATATTTT.

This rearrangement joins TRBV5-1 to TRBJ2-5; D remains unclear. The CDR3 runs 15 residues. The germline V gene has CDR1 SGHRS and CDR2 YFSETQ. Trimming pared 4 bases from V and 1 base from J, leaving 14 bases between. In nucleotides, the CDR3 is TGCGCCAGCAGCGTGGATGGGCTTCGCCAAGAGACCCAGTACTTC. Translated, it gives CASSVDGLRQETQYF. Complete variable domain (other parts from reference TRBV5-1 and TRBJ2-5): KAGVTQTPRYLIKTRGQQVTLSCSPISGHRSVSWYQQTPGQGLQFLFEYFSETQRNKGNFPGRFSGRQFSNSRSEMNVSTLELGDSALYLCASSVDGLRQETQYFGPGTRLLVL.

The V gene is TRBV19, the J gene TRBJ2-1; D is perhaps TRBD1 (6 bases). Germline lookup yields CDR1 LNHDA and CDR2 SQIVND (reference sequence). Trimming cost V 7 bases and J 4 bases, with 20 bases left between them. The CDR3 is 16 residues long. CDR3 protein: CASKATSGVPYNEQFF. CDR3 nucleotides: TGTGCCAGTAAAGCCACCTCAGGGGTCCCTTACAATGAGCAGTTCTTC. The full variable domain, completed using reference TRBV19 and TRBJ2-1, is DGGITQSPKYLFRKEGQNVTLSCEQNLNHDAMYWYRQDPGQGLRLIYYSQIVNDFQKGDIAEGYSVSREKKESFPLTVTSAQKNPTAFYLCASKATSGVPYNEQFFGPGTRLTVL.

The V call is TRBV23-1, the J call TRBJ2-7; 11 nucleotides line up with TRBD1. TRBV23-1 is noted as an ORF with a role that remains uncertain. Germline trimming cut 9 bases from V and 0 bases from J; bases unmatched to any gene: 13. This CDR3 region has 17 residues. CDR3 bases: TGCGCCAGTAACCGGGACAGGGGGTTCAGGAGCTCCTACGAGCAGTACTTC. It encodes CASNRDRGFRSSYEQYF.

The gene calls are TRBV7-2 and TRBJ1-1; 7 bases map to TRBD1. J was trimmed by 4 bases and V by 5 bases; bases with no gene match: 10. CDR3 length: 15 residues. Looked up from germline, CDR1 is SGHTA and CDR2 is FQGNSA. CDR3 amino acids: CASSPRQGLGTEAFF. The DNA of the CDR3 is TGTGCCAGCAGCCCCCGACAGGGACTTGGCACTGAAGCTTTCTTT.

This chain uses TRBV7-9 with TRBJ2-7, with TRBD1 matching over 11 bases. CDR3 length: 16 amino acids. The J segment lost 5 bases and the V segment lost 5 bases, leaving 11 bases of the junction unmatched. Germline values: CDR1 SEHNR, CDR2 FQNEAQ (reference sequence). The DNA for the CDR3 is TGTGCCAGCAGCCATATCCCCGGGACAGGGGGAGACGAGCAGTACTTC. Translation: CASSHIPGTGGDEQYF.

The chain's CDR3 is CASSPRDRRGETQYF. CDR3 nucleotides: TGTGCCAGCAGCCCCCGGGACAGGCGGGGAGAGACCCAGTACTTC. V is TRBV7-9 and J is TRBJ2-5; TRBD1 aligns across 8 bases. The CDR3 has 15 amino acids. V lost 5 bases, J lost 4 bases, and 9 bases stayed unmatched. Germline CDR1 and CDR2: SEHNR and FQNEAQ (reference sequence).

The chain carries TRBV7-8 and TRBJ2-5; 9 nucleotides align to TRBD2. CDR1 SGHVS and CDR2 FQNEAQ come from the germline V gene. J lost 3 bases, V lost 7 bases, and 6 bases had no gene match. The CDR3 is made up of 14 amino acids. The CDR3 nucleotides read TGTGCCAGCAACCCTAGCGGGGTTAAAGAGACCCAGTACTTC. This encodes CASNPSGVKETQYF.

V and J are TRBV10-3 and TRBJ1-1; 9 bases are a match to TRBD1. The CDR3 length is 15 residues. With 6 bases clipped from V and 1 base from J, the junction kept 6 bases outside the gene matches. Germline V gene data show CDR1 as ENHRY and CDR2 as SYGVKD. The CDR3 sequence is CAIRGQGLTNTEAFF. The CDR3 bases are TGTGCCATCAGGGGACAGGGACTAACGAACACTGAAGCTTTCTTT.

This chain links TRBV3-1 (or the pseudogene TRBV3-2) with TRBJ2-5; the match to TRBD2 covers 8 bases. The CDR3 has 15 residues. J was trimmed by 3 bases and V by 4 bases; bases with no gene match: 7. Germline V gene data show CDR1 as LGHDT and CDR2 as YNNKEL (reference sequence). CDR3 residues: CASSLPSGGEETQYF. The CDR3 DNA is TGTGCCAGCAGCCTGCCGTCGGGGGGGGAAGAGACCCAGTACTTC.

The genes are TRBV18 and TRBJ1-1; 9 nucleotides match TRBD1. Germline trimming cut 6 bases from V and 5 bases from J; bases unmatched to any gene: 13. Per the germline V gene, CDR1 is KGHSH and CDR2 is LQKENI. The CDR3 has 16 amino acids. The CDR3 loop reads CASSLKQGAGGTEAFF. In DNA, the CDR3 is TGTGCCAGCTCTCTTAAACAGGGGGCCGGGGGTACTGAAGCTTTCTTT.

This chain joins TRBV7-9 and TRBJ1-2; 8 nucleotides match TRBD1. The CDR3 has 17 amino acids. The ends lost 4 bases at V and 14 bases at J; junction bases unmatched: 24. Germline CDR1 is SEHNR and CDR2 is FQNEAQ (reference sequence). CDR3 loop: CASSSTPGQDPSMATTF. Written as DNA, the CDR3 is TGTGCCAGCAGCTCGACTCCGGGACAGGACCCATCTATGGCTACGACCTTC.

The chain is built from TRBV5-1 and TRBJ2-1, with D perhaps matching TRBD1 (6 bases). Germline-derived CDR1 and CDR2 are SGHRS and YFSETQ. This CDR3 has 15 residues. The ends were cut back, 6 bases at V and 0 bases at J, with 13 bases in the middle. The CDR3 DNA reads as TGCGCCAGCATCCTCAGAGGGGGCTCCTACAATGAGCAGTTCTTC. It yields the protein CASILRGGSYNEQFF.

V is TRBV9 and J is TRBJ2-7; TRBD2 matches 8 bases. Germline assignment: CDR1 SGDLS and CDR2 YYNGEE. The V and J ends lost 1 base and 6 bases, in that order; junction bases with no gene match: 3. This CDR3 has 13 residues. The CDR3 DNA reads TGTGCCAGCAGCGTACGGCTAGCGGGCGAGCAGTACTTC. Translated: CASSVRLAGEQYF.

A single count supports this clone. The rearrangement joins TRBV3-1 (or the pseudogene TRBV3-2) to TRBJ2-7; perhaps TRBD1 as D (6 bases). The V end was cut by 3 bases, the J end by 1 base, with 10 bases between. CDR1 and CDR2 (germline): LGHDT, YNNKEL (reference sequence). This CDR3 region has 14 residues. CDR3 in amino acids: CASSQTGSSYEQYF. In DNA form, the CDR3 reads TGTGCCAGCAGCCAGACAGGCTCTTCCTACGAGCAGTACTTC.

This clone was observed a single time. The CDR3 nucleotides read TGTGCCAGCAGTGATCGGCAGGGGAACACCGGGGAGCTGTTTTTT. It yields the protein CASSDRQGNTGELFF. The V and J genes are TRBV2 and TRBJ2-2; TRBD1 might be the D (5 bases). This CDR3 has 15 residues. Germline-derived CDR1 and CDR2 are SNHLY and FYNNEI. V was pared by 3 bases and J by 1 base, with 9 bases between. Full variable domain (missing parts from reference TRBV2 and TRBJ2-2): EPEVTQTPSHQVTQMGQEVILRCVPISNHLYFYWYRQILGQKVEFLVSFYNNEISEKSEIFDDQFSVERPDGSNFTLKIRSTKLEDSAMYFCASSDRQGNTGELFFGEGSRLTVL.

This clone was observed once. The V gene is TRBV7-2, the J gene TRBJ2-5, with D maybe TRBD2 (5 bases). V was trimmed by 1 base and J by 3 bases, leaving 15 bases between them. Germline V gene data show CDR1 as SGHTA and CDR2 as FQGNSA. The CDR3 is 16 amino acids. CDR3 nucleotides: TGTGCCAGCAGCTTAGATCCGACTACCCACAAAGAGACCCAGTACTTC. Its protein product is CASSLDPTTHKETQYF.

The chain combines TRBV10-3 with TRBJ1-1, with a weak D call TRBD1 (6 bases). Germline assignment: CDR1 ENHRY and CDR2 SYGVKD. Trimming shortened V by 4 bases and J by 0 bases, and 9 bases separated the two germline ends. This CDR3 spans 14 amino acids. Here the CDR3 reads CAISVTGMNTEAFF. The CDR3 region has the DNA TGTGCCATCAGTGTGACAGGCATGAACACTGAAGCTTTCTTT.

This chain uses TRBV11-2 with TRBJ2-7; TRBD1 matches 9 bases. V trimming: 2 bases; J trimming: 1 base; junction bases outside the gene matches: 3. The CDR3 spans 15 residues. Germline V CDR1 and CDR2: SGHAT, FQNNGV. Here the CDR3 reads CASSLRGQGSYEQYF. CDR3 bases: TGTGCCAGCAGCTTACGGGGACAGGGATCCTACGAGCAGTACTTC.

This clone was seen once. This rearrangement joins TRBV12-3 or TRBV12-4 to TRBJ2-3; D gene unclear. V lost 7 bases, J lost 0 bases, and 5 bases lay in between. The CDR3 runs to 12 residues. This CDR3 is CASISSTDTQYF. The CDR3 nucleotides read TGTGCCAGCATATCTAGCACAGATACGCAGTATTTT.

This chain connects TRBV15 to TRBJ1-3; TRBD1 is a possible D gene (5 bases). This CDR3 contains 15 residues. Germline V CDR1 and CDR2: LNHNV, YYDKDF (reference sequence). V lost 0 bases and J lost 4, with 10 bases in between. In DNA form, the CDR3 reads TGTGCCACCAGCAGAGATTATCAGGGAGGAAACACCATATATTTT. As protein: CATSRDYQGGNTIYF. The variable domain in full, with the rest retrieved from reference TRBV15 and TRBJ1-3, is DAMVIQNPRYQVTQFGKPVTLSCSQTLNHNVMYWYQQKSSQAPKLLFHYYDKDFNNEADTPDNFQSRRPNTSFCFLDIRSPGLGDTAMYLCATSRDYQGGNTIYFGEGSWLTVV.

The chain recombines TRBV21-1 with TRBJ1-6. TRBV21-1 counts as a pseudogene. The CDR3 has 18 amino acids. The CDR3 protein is CASSKVRAGSSYNSPLHF. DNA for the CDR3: TGTGCCAGCAGCAAAGTGAGGGCAGGAAGCTCCTATAATTCACCCCTCCACTTT.

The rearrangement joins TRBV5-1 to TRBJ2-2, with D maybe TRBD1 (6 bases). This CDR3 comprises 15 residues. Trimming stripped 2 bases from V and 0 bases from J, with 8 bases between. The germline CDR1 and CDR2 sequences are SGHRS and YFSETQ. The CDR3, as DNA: TGCGCCAGCAGCTTCAGGGGAGCGAACACCGGGGAGCTGTTTTTT. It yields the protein CASSFRGANTGELFF.

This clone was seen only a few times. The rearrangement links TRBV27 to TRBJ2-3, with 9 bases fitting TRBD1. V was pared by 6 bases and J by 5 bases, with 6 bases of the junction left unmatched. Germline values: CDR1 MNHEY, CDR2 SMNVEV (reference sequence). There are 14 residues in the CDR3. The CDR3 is CASRPGQGKDTQYF. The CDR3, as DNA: TGTGCCAGCAGACCGGGACAGGGAAAAGATACGCAGTATTTT.

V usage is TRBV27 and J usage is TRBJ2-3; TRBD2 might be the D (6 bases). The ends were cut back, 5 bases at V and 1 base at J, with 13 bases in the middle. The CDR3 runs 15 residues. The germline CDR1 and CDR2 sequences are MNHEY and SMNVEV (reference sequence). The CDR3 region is CASSPGLPGTDTQYF. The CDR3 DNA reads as TGTGCCAGCAGTCCGGGACTCCCTGGCACAGATACGCAGTATTTT.

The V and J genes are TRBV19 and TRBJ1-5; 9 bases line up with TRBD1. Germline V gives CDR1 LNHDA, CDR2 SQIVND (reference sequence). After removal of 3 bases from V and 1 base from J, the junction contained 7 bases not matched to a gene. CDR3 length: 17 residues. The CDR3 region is CASSMGTGRLSNQPQHF. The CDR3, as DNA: TGTGCCAGTAGTATGGGGACAGGGAGACTCAGCAATCAGCCCCAGCATTTT.

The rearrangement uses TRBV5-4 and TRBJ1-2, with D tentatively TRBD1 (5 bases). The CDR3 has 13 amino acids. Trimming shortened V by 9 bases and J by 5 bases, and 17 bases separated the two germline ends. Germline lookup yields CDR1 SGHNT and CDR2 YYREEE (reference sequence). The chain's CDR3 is CAIGRGVGYGYTF. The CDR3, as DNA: TGTGCCATTGGTCGGGGGGTTGGGTATGGCTACACCTTC. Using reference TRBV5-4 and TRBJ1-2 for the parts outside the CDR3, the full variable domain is ETGVTQSPTHLIKTRGQQVTLRCSSQSGHNTVSWYQQALGQGPQFIFQYYREEENGRGNFPPRFSGLQFPNYSSELNVNALELDDSALYLCAIGRGVGYGYTFGSGTRLTVV.